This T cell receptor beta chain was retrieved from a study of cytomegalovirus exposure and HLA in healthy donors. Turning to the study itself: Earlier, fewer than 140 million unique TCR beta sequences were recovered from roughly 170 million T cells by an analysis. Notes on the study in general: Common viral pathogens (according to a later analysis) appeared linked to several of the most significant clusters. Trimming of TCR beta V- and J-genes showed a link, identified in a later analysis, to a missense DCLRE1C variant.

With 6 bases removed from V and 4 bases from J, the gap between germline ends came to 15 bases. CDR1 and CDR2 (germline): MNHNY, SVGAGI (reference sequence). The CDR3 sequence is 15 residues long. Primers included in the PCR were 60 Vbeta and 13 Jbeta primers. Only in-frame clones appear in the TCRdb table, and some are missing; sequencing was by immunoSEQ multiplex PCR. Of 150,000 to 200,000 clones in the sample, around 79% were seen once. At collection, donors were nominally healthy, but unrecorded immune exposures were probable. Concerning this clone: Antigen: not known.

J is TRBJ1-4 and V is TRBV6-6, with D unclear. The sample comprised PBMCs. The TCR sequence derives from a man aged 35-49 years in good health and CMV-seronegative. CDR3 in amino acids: CASRDTSNVNEKLFF. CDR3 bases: TGTGCCAGCAGAGACACCTCGAACGTTAATGAAAAACTGTTTTTT.